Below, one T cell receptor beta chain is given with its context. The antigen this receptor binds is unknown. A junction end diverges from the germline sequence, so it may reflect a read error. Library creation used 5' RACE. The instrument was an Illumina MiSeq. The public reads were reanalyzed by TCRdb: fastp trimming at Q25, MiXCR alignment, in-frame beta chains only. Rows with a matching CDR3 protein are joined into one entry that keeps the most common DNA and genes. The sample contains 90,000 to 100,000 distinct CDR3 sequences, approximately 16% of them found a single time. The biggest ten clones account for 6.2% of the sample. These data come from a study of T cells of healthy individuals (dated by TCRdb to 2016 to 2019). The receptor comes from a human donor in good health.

The DNA is TGTGTCACCAGCAGAGAGGAACGGTTCCAAGAGACCCAGTACTTC. Translated, it gives CVTSREERFQETQYF. The rearranged segments are TRBV15 and TRBJ2-5, with the D gene uncertain. The germline V gene encodes CDR1 LNHNV and CDR2 YYDKDF (reference sequence). Counted from cysteine to phenylalanine, this CDR3 has 15 amino acids. CDR3 DNA is the only sequence kept; it has 45 bases, read in frame from the first base.